The 22 T cell receptor beta chains presented below share a single source sample, sequenced in a study of blood T cell repertoires in COVID-19. The protocol was immunoSEQ multiplex PCR, while the TCRdb copy is restricted to in-frame clones and leaves out a portion. The sample comprises around 400,000 clones, around nine tenths of which are singletons, and 1.7% rests with the top ten. The sequenced material came from PBMCs or T cells enriched from blood (not recorded which). The receptors come from a woman in her 30s who had recovered from COVID-19.

This clone was detected a few times. The V gene is TRBV7-2, the J gene TRBJ1-4, with D possibly being TRBD1 (5 bases). There are 14 residues in the CDR3. The V and J ends lost 3 bases and 6 bases respectively, with 11 bases between them. Germline-derived CDR1 and CDR2 are SGHTA and FQGNSA. The CDR3 coding sequence is TGTGCCAGCAGCTTGAGTCGGGGGGATGAAAAACTGTTTTTT. Its protein is CASSLSRGDEKLFF. Full variable domain (remainder filled in from reference TRBV7-2 and TRBJ1-4): GAGVSQSPSNKVTEKGKDVELRCDPISGHTALYWYRQSLGQGLEFLIYFQGNSAPDKSGLPSDRFSAERTGGSVSTLTIQRTQQEDSAVYLCASSLSRGDEKLFFGSGTQLSVL.

The chain uses TRBV13 and TRBJ1-2; D gene unclear. Germline CDR1 reads PRHDT; CDR2 reads FYEKMQ (reference sequence). This CDR3 contains 14 residues. Trimming removed 4 bases from V and 2 bases from J, with 11 bases in between. CDR3 sequence: CASSSPGGNYGYTF. In DNA, the CDR3 is TGTGCCAGCAGCTCCCCGGGCGGGAACTATGGCTACACCTTC.

This chain uses TRBV19 with TRBJ2-4, with 7 bases lining up with TRBD2. The V segment lost 7 bases and the J segment 2 bases; nucleotides outside the gene matches: 8. This CDR3 contains 15 residues. Germline V gene lookup returns CDR1 LNHDA and CDR2 SQIVND (reference sequence). Written as DNA, the CDR3 is TGTGCCAGTACCCTCGGCGGGGGTTCCAAAAACATTCAGTACTTC. It codes for CASTLGGGSKNIQYF.

The chain combines TRBV6-2 or TRBV6-3 with TRBJ1-2; TRBD1 matches at 8 bases. Germline values: CDR1 MNHEY, CDR2 SVGEGT. The trim removed 6 bases at V and 2 bases at J, leaving 14 bases unmatched. The CDR3 is 17 residues long. CDR3 amino acids: CASSVPGQATVNYGYTF. For the CDR3, the DNA is TGTGCCAGCAGCGTCCCGGGACAGGCGACCGTAAACTATGGCTACACCTTC.

The genes are TRBV18 and TRBJ1-3; perhaps TRBD1 as D (6 bases). The germline CDR1 and CDR2 sequences are KGHSH and LQKENI. The CDR3 runs 17 residues. V was clipped by 2 bases and J by 0 bases, with 14 bases between them. The chain's CDR3 is CASSPESGTNSGNTIYF. The CDR3 coding sequence is TGTGCCAGCTCACCAGAGTCAGGGACAAACTCTGGAAACACCATATATTTT.

In nucleotides, the CDR3 is TGTGCCAGCAGCTTGAACCAGGGGGTCGAGACCCAGTACTTC. Its translation is CASSLNQGVETQYF. The V and J genes are TRBV5-6 and TRBJ2-5, with 7 bases aligning to TRBD1. The V and J ends lost 1 base and 5 bases, in that order; junction bases with no gene match: 5. CDR3 length equals 14 residues. CDR1 is SGHDT and CDR2 is YYEEEE in the germline V gene.

The CDR3 DNA reads as TGTGCCAGCAGTTTAAACAGTCCGGACATTCAGTACTTC. Protein product: CASSLNSPDIQYF. The chain links TRBV12-3 or TRBV12-4 to TRBJ2-4; D gene ambiguous. The ends were cut back, 2 bases at V and 8 bases at J, with 10 bases in the middle. The CDR3 spans 13 residues.

The CDR3 loop reads CATSERGEQYF. The CDR3 DNA reads TGTGCCACCAGTGAGAGAGGCGAGCAGTACTTC. The rearrangement joins TRBV24-1 to TRBJ2-7; D call uncertain. Per the germline V gene, CDR1 is KGHDR and CDR2 is SFDVKD. V lost 4 bases and J lost 6, with 6 bases in between. The CDR3 runs 11 residues.

This sequence joins TRBV5-1 and TRBJ1-4; 7 positions match TRBD1. CDR1 and CDR2 (germline): SGHRS, YFSETQ. The J segment lost 10 bases and the V segment lost 4 bases, leaving 4 bases of the junction unmatched. The CDR3 sequence is 12 residues long. DNA for the CDR3: TGCGCCAGCAGCGCGACAGGGCTAAAACTGTTTTTT. The encoded protein is CASSATGLKLFF. Supplemented by reference TRBV5-1 and TRBJ1-4, the full variable domain reads KAGVTQTPRYLIKTRGQQVTLSCSPISGHRSVSWYQQTPGQGLQFLFEYFSETQRNKGNFPGRFSGRQFSNSRSEMNVSTLELGDSALYLCASSATGLKLFFGSGTQLSVL.

V usage is TRBV6-6 and J usage is TRBJ2-3; a weak D match, TRBD2 (6 bases). CDR1 is MNHNY, CDR2 SVGAGI, per germline (reference sequence). Trimming took 0 bases from V and 2 from J, leaving 12 bases between them. This CDR3 has 16 residues. CDR3 sequence: CASSYSGGALTDTQYF. The CDR3 nucleotides read TGTGCCAGCAGTTACTCGGGGGGAGCCCTCACAGATACGCAGTATTTT.

V and J are TRBV3-1 (or the pseudogene TRBV3-2) and TRBJ1-1; 7 bases line up with TRBD1. The V segment lost 0 bases and the J segment 11 bases; nucleotides outside the gene matches: 9. The germline V gene has CDR1 LGHDT and CDR2 YNNKEL (reference sequence). This CDR3 region has 14 residues. CDR3 residues: CASSQEGLTGSAFF. The CDR3, as DNA: TGTGCCAGCAGCCAAGAGGGCTTGACAGGGAGTGCTTTCTTT.

The CDR3 DNA sequence: TGTGCCAGCAGCCAAGGAAGTCGGGGCTACACCTTC. Protein product: CASSQGSRGYTF. V is TRBV3-1 (or the pseudogene TRBV3-2) and J is TRBJ1-2; D uncertain. The CDR3 covers 12 residues. V was trimmed by 1 base and J by 8 bases, leaving 8 bases between them. In germline, CDR1 is LGHDT, CDR2 YNNKEL (reference sequence).

This chain uses TRBV9 with TRBJ2-1, with D maybe TRBD1 (6 bases). Germline V gene data show CDR1 as SGDLS and CDR2 as YYNGEE. V was pared by 4 bases and J by 6 bases, with 23 bases between. The CDR3 runs 17 residues. The CDR3 DNA sequence: TGTGCCAGCAGCCCCCATCCGGCACCAGTACAGGGCAATGAGCAGTTCTTC. Protein: CASSPHPAPVQGNEQFF.

This chain connects TRBV19 to TRBJ2-5; TRBD2 matches at 13 bases. With 5 bases clipped from V and 4 bases from J, the junction kept 16 bases outside the gene matches. The CDR3 totals 19 residues. Germline V gene lookup returns CDR1 LNHDA and CDR2 SQIVND (reference sequence). DNA of the CDR3: TGTGCCAGTAGTCTACTAGCGGGGGGGCATTTGATGTCCCCAGAGACCCAGTACTTC. Translation gives CASSLLAGGHLMSPETQYF. Using reference TRBV19 and TRBJ2-5 for the parts outside the CDR3, the full variable domain is DGGITQSPKYLFRKEGQNVTLSCEQNLNHDAMYWYRQDPGQGLRLIYYSQIVNDFQKGDIAEGYSVSREKKESFPLTVTSAQKNPTAFYLCASSLLAGGHLMSPETQYFGPGTRLLVL.

This chain connects TRBV7-9 to TRBJ1-1, with TRBD1 identical over 7 bases. CDR1 SEHNR and CDR2 FQNEAQ come from the germline V gene (reference sequence). The CDR3 extends over 16 amino acids. V was pared by 1 base and J by 0 bases, with 5 bases of the junction left unmatched. CDR3 nucleotide sequence: TGTGCCAGCAGCTTAGGAGTAGGGGGCATGAACACTGAAGCTTTCTTT. Translation: CASSLGVGGMNTEAFF. The entire variable domain, with the rest obtained from reference TRBV7-9 and TRBJ1-1, is as follows: DTGVSQNPRHKITKRGQNVTFRCDPISEHNRLYWYRQTLGQGPEFLTYFQNEAQLEKSRLLSDRFSAERPKGSFSTLEIQRTEQGDSAMYLCASSLGVGGMNTEAFFGQGTRLTVV.

The rearrangement joins TRBV7-9 to TRBJ2-2; 9 bases line up with TRBD1. CDR1 is SEHNR and CDR2 is FQNEAQ in the germline V gene (reference sequence). The V segment lost 3 bases and the J segment 3 bases; nucleotides outside the gene matches: 5. The CDR3 consists of 16 residues. CDR3 loop: CASSFTGTGYTGELFF. The CDR3 DNA follows: TGTGCCAGCAGCTTTACCGGGACAGGGTACACCGGGGAGCTGTTTTTT.

The chain employs TRBV7-9 and TRBJ1-6, with a tentative D call TRBD1 (5 bases). The V gene's germline CDR1 is SEHNR and CDR2 FQNEAQ (reference sequence). This CDR3 comprises 17 residues. Trimming stripped 5 bases from V and 4 bases from J, with 18 bases between. CDR3 protein: CASSTLWVGAYNSPLHF. The CDR3 DNA is TGTGCCAGCAGCACCTTGTGGGTAGGGGCTTATAATTCACCCCTCCACTTT.

The rearrangement links TRBV5-4 to TRBJ1-1; a possible D gene is TRBD1 (5 bases). Germline V lookup: CDR1 SGHNT, CDR2 YYREEE (reference sequence). The V gene lost 5 bases and the J gene lost 1 base, with 18 bases spanning the gap. The CDR3 is 16 amino acids. CDR3 bases: TGTGCCAGCAGTTACGACATGCAGGGTGCGAACACTGAAGCTTTCTTT. It codes for CASSYDMQGANTEAFF.

V gene TRBV7-2 combines with J gene TRBJ2-1; TRBD2 matches 7 bases. Germline values: CDR1 SGHTA, CDR2 FQGNSA. The V gene end was trimmed by 0 bases and the J gene end by 5 bases; junction bases not matched to a gene: 7. The CDR3 consists of 16 residues. The CDR3 DNA follows: TGTGCCAGCAGCTTAGCGCGGGGACTAACAGACAATGAGCAGTTCTTC. It specifies CASSLARGLTDNEQFF.

The V and J genes are TRBV6-5 and TRBJ2-7; D remains unclear. Trimming pared 7 bases from V and 2 bases from J, leaving 15 bases between. Per the germline V gene, CDR1 is MNHEY and CDR2 is SVGAGI. CDR3 length: 14 amino acids. For the CDR3, the DNA is TGTGCCAGCACTAAAACTCGAGGCCCCTACGAGCAGTACTTC. Translating gives CASTKTRGPYEQYF.

This chain uses TRBV28 with TRBJ1-2; TRBD1 aligns across 9 bases. The V gene end was trimmed by 6 bases and the J gene end by 8 bases; junction bases not matched to a gene: 13. Germline V gives CDR1 MDHEN, CDR2 SYDVKM. The CDR3 length is 15 residues. The CDR3 coding sequence is TGTGCCAGCAGGGGGACCTGGACAGGGGTAAGGGGCTACACCTTC. It is translated as CASRGTWTGVRGYTF.

The chain uses TRBV7-8 and TRBJ1-2; the D gene is possibly TRBD1 (6 bases). Trimming took off 1 base at V and 1 base at J, with 16 bases between the two ends. CDR3 size: 17 residues. Germline CDR1 is SGHVS and CDR2 is FQNEAQ. The CDR3 DNA is TGTGCCAGCAGCTTAGGCAGGGGCAATTCGGTTAACTATGGCTACACCTTC. Amino acid sequence: CASSLGRGNSVNYGYTF.